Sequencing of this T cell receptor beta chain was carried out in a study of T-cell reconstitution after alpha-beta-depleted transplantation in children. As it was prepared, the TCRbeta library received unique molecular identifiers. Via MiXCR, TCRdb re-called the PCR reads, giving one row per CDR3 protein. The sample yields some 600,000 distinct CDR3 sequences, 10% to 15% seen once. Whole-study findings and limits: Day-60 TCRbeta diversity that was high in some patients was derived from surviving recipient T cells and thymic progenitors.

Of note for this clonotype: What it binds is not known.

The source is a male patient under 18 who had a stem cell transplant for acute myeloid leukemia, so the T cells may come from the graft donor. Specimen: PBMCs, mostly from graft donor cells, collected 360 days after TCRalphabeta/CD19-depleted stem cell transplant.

The CDR3 coding sequence is TGTGCCAGCAGTTTATGGCAGGACTATGGCTACACCTTC. It codes for CASSLWQDYGYTF. The chain is built from TRBV12-3 or TRBV12-4 and TRBJ1-2; D remains unclear. This CDR3 is built from 13 residues. V lost 2 bases and J lost 3, with 7 bases in between.